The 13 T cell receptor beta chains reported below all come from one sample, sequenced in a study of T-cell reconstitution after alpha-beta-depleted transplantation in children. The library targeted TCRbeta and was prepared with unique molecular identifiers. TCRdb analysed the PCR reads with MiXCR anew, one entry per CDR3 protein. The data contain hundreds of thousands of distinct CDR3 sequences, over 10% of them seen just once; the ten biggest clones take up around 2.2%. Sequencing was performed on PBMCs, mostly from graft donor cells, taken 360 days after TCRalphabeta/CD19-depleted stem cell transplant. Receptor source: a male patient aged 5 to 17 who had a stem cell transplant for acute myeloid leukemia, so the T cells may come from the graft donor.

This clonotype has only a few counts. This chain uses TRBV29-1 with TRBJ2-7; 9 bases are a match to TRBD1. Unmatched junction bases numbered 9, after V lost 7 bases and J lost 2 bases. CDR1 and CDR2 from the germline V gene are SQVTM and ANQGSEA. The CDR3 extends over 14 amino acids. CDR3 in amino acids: CSAATQGAAYEQYF. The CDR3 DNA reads TGCAGCGCCGCAACACAGGGGGCCGCCTACGAGCAGTACTTC.

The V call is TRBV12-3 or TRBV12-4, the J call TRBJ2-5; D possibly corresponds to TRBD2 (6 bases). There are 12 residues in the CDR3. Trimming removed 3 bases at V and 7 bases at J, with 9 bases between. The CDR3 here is CASSFLGGTQYF. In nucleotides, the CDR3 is TGTGCCAGCAGTTTTCTGGGGGGGACCCAGTACTTC.

The CDR3 sequence is CASSLNEGGEQYF. The CDR3 coding sequence is TGTGCCAGCAGCCTCAACGAGGGAGGCGAGCAGTACTTC. The rearrangement joins TRBV3-1 to TRBJ2-7; a weak D match, TRBD2 (6 bases). CDR1 is LGHDT, CDR2 YNNKEL, per germline (reference sequence). V lost 4 bases and J lost 6, with 13 bases in between. The CDR3 loop spans 13 amino acids.

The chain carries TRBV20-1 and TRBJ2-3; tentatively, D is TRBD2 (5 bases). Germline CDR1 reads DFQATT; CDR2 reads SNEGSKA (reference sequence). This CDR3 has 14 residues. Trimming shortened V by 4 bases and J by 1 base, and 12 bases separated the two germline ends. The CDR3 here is CSATRAGRTDTQYF. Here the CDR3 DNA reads TGCAGTGCTACGCGGGCAGGTCGCACAGATACGCAGTATTTT.

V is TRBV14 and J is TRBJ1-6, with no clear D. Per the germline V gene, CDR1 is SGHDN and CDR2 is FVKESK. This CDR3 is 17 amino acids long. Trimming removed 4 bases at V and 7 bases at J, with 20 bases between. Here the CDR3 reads CASSPTIRPLRNSPLHF. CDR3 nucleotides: TGTGCCAGCAGCCCAACGATAAGACCGCTTCGGAATTCACCCCTCCACTTT.

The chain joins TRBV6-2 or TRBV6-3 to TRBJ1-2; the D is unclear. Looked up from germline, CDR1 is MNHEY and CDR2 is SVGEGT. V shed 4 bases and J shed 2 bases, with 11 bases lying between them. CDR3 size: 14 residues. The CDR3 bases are TGTGCCAGCAGTTCTGGCAGACCGAACTATGGCTACACCTTC. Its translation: CASSSGRPNYGYTF.

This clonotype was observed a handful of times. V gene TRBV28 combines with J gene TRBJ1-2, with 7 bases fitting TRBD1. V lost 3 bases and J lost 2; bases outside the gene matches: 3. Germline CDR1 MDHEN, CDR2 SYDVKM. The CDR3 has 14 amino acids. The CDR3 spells CASSLDRRNYGYTF. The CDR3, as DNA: TGTGCCAGCAGTTTGGACAGGAGAAACTATGGCTACACCTTC.

DNA of the CDR3: TGCAGCGTTGACCGGGACAGAGGCGGGGAGCTGTTTTTT. Translated: CSVDRDRGGELFF. The V gene is TRBV29-1, the J gene TRBJ2-2, with TRBD1 matching 7 bases. The CDR3 is 13 amino acids. After removal of 3 bases from V and 7 bases from J, the junction contained 5 bases not matched to a gene. Germline-derived CDR1 and CDR2 are SQVTM and ANQGSEA.

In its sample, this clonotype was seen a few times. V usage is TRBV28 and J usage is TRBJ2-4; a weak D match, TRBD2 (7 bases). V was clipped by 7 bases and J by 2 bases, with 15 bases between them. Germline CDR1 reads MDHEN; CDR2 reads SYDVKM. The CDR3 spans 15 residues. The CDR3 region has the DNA TGTGCCAGCAATCAACAGGGAGGGTCCAAAAACATTCAGTACTTC. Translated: CASNQQGGSKNIQYF.

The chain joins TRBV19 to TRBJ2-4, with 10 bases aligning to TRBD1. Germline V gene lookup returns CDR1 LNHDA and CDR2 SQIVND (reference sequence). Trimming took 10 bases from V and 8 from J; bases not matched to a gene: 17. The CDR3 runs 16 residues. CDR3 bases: TGTGCCACTACCGCCCCCCCCGGGACAGGGGTGGACATTCAGTACTTC. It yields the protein CATTAPPGTGVDIQYF.

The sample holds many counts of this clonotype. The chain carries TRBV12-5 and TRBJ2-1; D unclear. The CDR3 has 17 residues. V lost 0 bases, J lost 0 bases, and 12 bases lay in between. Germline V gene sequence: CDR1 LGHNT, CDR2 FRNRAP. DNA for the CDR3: TGTGCTAGTGGTTTGGTCGCTCGCTGGAGCTCCTACAATGAGCAGTTCTTC. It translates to CASGLVARWSSYNEQFF.

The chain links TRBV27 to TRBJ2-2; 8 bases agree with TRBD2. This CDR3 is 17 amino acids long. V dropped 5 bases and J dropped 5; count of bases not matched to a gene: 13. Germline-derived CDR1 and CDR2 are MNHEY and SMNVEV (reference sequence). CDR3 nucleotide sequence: TGTGCCAGCAGTCCCCGGAGCGGGGGCGCCGGAACCGGGGAGCTGTTTTTT. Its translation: CASSPRSGGAGTGELFF.

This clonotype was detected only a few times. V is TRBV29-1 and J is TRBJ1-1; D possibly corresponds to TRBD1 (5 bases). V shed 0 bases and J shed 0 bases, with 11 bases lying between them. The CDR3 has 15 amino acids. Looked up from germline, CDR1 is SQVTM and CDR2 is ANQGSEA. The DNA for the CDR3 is TGCAGCGTTGAAGAGAGGCAGGGAATGAACACTGAAGCTTTCTTT. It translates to CSVEERQGMNTEAFF.